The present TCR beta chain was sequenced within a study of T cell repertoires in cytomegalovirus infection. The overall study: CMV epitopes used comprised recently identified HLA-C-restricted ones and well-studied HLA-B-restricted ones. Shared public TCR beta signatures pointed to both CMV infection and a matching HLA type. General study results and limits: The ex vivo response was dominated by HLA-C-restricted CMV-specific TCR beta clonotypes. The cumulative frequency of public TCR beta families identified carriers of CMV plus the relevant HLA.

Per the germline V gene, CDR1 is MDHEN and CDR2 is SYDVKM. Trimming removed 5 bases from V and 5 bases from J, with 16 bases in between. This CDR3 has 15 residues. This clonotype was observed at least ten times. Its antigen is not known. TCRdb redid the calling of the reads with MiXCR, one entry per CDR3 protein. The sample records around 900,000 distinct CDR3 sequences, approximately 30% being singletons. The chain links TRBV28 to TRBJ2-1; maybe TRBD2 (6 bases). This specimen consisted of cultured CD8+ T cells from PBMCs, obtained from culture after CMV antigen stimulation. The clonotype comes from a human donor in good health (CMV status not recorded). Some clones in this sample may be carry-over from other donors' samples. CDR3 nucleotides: TGTGCCAGCAGTGCGCTAGCGAGAACCCACAATGAGCAGTTCTTC. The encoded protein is CASSALARTHNEQFF.